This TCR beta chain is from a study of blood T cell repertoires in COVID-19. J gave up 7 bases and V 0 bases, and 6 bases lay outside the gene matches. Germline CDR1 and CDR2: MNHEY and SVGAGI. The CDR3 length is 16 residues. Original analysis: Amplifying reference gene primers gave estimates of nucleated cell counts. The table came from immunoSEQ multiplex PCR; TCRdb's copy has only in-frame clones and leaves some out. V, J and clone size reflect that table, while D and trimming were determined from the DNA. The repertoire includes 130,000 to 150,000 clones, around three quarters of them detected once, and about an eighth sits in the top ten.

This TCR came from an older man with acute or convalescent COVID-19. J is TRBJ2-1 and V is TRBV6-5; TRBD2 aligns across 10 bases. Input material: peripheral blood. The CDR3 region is CASSYSKRGGKNEQFF. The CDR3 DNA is TGTGCCAGCAGTTACTCGAAGCGGGGGGGCAAGAATGAGCAGTTCTTC.